This T cell receptor beta chain originates from a study of blood T cell repertoires in COVID-19. CDR3 length equals 13 residues. V was shortened by 4 bases and J by 7 bases, with 13 bases between the two germline ends. The germline V gene encodes CDR1 MNHNS and CDR2 SASEGT. Method: immunoSEQ multiplex PCR; TCRdb's copy keeps in-frame clones and lacks some. The sample carries about 99,000 clones, around 88% recorded once. The clonotype originates from a human donor in a cohort sampled during active COVID-19. The specimen sequenced was peripheral blood. The V and J genes are TRBV6-1 and TRBJ1-2; D is perhaps TRBD1 (5 bases). CDR3 sequence: CASSVGLVGGYTF. The CDR3 nucleotides are TGTGCCAGCAGTGTGGGACTAGTTGGTGGCTACACCTTC.